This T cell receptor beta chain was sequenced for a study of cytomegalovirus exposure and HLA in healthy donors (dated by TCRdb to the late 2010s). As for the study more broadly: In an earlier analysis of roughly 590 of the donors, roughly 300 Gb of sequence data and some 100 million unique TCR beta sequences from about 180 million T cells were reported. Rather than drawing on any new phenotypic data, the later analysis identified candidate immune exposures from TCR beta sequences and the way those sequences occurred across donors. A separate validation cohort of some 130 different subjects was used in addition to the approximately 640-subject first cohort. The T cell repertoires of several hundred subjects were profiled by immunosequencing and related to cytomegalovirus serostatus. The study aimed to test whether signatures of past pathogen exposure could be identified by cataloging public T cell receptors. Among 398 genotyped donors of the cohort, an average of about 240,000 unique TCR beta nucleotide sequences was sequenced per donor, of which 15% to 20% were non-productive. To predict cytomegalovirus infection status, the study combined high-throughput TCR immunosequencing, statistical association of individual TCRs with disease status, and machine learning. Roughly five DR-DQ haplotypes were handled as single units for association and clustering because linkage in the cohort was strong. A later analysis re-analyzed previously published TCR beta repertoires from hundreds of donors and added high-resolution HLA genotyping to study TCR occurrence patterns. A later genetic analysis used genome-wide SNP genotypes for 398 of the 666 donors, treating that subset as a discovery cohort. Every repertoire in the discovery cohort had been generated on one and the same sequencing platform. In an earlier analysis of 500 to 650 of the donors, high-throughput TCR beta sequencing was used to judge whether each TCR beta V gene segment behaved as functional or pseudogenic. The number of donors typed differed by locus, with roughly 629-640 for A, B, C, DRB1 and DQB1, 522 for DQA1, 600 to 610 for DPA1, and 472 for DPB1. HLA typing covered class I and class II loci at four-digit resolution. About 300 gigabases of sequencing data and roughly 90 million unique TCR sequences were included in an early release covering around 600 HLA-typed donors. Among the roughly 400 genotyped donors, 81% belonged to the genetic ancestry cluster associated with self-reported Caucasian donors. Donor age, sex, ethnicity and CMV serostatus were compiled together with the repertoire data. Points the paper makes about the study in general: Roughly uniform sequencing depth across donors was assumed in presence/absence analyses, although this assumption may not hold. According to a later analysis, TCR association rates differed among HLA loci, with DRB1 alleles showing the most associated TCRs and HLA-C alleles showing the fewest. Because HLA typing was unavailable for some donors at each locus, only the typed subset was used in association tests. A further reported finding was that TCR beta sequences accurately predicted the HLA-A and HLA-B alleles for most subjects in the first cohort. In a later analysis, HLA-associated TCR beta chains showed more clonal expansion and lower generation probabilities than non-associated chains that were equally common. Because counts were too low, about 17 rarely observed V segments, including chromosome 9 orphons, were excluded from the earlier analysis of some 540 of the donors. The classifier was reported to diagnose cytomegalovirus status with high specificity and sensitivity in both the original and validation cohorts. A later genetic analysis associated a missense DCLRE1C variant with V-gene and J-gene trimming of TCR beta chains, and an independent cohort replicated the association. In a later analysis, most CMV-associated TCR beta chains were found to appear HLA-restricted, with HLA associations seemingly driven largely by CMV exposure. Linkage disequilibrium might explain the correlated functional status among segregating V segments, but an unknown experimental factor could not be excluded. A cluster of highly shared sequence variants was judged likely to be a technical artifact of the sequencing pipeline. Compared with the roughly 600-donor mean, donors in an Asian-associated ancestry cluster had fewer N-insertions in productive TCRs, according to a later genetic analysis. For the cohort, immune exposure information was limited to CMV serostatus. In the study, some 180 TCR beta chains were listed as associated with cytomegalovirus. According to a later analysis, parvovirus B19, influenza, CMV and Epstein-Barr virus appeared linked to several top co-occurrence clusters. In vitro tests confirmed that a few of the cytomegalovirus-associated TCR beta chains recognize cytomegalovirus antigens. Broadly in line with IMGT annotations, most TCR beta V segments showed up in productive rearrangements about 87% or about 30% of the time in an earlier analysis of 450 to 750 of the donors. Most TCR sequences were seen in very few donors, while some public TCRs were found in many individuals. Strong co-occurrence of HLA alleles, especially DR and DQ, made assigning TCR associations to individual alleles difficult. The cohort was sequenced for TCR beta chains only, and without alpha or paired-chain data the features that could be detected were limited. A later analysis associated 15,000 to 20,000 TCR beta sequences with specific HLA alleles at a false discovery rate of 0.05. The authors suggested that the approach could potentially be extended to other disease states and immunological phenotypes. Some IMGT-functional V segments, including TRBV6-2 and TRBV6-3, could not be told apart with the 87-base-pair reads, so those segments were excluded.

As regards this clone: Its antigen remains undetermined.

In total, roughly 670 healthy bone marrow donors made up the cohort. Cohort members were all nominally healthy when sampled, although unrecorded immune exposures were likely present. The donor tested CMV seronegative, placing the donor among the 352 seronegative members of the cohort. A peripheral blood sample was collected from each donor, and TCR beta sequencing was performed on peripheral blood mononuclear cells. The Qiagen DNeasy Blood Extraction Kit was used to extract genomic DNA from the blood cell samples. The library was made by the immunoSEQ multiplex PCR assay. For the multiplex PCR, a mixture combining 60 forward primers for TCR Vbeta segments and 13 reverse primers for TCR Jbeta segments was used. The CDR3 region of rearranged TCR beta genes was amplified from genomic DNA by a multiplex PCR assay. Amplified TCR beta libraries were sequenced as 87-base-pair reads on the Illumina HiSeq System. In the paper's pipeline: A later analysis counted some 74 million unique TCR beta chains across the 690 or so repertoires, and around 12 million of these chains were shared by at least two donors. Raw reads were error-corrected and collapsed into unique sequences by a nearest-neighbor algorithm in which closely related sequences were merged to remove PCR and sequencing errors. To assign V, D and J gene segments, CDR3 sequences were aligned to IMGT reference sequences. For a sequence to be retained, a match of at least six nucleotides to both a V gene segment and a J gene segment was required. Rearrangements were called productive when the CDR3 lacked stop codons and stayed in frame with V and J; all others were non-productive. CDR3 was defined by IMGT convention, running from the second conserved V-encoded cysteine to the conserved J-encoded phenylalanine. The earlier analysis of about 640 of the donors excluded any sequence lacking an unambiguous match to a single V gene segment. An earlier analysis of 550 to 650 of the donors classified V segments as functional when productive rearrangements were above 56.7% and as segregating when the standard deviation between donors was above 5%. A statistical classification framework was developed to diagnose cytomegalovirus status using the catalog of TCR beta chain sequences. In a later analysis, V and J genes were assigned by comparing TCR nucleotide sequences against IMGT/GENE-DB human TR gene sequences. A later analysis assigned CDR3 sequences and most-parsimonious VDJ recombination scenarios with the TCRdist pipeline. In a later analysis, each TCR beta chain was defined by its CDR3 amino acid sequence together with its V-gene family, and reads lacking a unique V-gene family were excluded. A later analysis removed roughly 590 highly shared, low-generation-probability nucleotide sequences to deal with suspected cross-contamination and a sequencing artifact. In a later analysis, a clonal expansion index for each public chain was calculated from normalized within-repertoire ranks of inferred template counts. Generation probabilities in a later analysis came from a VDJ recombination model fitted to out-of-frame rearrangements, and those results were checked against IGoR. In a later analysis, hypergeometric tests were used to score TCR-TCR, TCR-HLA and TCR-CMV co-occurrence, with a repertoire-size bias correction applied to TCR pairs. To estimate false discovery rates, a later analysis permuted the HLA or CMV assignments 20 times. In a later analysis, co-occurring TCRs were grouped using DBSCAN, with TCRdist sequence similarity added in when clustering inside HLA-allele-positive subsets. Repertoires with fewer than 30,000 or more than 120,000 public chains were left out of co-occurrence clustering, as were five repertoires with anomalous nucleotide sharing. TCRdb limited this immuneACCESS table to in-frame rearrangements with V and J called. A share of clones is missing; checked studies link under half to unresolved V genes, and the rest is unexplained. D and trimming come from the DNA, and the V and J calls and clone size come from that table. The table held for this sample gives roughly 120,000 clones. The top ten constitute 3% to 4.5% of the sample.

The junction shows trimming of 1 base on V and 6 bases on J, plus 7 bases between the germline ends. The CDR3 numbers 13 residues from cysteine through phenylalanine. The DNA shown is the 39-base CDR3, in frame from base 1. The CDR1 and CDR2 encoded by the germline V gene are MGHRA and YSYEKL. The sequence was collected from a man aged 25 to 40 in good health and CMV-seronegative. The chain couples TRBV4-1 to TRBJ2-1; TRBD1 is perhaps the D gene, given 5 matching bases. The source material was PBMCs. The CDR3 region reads CASSQAGSNEQFF. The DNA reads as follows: TGCGCCAGCAGCCAAGCAGGGTCCAATGAGCAGTTCTTC.